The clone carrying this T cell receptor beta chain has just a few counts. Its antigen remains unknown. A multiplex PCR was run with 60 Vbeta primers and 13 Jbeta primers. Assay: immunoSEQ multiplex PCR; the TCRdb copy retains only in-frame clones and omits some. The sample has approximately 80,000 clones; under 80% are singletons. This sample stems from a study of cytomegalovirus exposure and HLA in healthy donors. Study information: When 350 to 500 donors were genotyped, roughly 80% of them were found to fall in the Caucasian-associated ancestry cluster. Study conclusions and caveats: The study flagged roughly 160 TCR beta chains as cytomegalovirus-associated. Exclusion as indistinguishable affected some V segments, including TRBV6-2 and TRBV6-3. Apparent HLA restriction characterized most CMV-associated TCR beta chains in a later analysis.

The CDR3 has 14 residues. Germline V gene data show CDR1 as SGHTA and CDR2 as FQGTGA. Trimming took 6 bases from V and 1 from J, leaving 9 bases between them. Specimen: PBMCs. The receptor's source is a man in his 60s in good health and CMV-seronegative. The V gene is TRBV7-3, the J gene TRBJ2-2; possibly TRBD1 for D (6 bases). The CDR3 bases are TGTGCCAGCAGACTAGGGGGGAACACCGGGGAGCTGTTTTTT. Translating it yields CASRLGGNTGELFF.